Listed below are T cell receptor beta chains from one sample, sequenced in a study of blood T cell repertoires in COVID-19. Profiled with immunoSEQ multiplex PCR; TCRdb holds only in-frame clones, not every one. The sample carries some 120,000 clones, just over 75% recorded once. Sequenced material: peripheral blood. The receptors were gathered from a human donor in a cohort sampled during active COVID-19. Each CDR3 is given with its conserved first and last residue. D genes are given only for firm matches. Part of the rows lack a size; the others show once, few, many or a class for expanded clones.

DNA	CDR3	D	size	J	V
TGTGCCAGCAGCGTAGCTGGGGCAGCGGGCTCCTACGAGCAGTACTTC	CASSVAGAAGSYEQYF	.	.	TRBJ2-7	TRBV9
TGTGCCAGCTCACCAACATTTGAGGGAGAGACCCAGTACTTC	CASSPTFEGETQYF	.	.	TRBJ2-5	TRBV18
TGTGCCAGCAGCTTAGATAACAGGGCCTCGAAGACTGAAGCTTTCTTT	CASSLDNRASKTEAFF	.	.	TRBJ1-1	TRBV11-2
TGTGCCTGGAGGATTACTCCAGGGAATAATTCACCCCTCCACTTT	CAWRITPGNNSPLHF	.	.	TRBJ1-6	TRBV30
TGCGCCAGCAGCCCGGGGGGCTGGTTAGGCAGGGTCACTGAAGCTTTCTTT	CASSPGGWLGRVTEAFF	.	few	TRBJ1-1	TRBV5-1
TGTGCCAGCAGCTTAGGGCAGTCAGGGGGCGCCCCTGGGGCCAACGTCCTGACTTTC	CASSLGQSGGAPGANVLTF	TRBD1	once	TRBJ2-6	TRBV11-2
TGCGCCAGCAGCTTGCTGGACTCCACCTTCTACGAGCAGTACTTC	CASSLLDSTFYEQYF	.	few	TRBJ2-7	TRBV5-1
TGTGCCAGCAGCGTAGGCTTCCCGGGACAGGCCTCCTACGAGCAGTACTTC	CASSVGFPGQASYEQYF	TRBD1	.	TRBJ2-7	TRBV9
TGTGCCAGCAGTGAAATGGGCGCTGGGGCCAACGTCCTGACTTTC	CASSEMGAGANVLTF	.	.	TRBJ2-6	TRBV2
TGTGCCACCCGAGGACAGGGGCGGACAGATACGCAGTATTTT	CATRGQGRTDTQYF	TRBD1	.	TRBJ2-3	TRBV15
TGTGCCAGCAGCTCCATTAGCAATGAGCAGTTCTTC	CASSSISNEQFF	.	.	TRBJ2-1	TRBV7-2
TGTGCCAGCAGCTTGCGGACAGGGGGTTCCTACGAGCAGTACTTC	CASSLRTGGSYEQYF	TRBD1	.	TRBJ2-7	TRBV5-4
TGTGCCAGCAGCCGGGACACGGGCTTTGACACCGGGGAGCTGTTTTTT	CASSRDTGFDTGELFF	.	.	TRBJ2-2	TRBV25-1
TGTGCCAGCAGCCTCCCCTCAGGGCAAAGTGGCTACACCTTC	CASSLPSGQSGYTF	.	.	TRBJ1-2	TRBV4-2
TGTGCCAGCAGACCCGACAGTTTTAACTATGGCTACACCTTC	CASRPDSFNYGYTF	.	once	TRBJ1-2	TRBV27
TGTGCCAGTACCTCCGACTCCACAGATACGCAGTATTTT	CASTSDSTDTQYF	.	.	TRBJ2-3	TRBV19
TGTGCCAGCAGTTCCCGGACAGATTCACCCCTCCACTTT	CASSSRTDSPLHF	.	few	TRBJ1-6	TRBV12-3/TRBV12-4
TGTGCCAGCAGTGACTCGGGAAGGGGCGAAGCGAGTGGCTACACCTTC	CASSDSGRGEASGYTF	.	many	TRBJ1-2	TRBV6-4
TGTGCCAGCAGTAACAGTGGCCCGATCACCATATATTTT	CASSNSGPITIYF	.	.	TRBJ1-3	TRBV12-3/TRBV12-4
TGTGCCAGCAGCCAGGACAGGGTGGGGAACACTGAAGCTTTCTTT	CASSQDRVGNTEAFF	TRBD1	.	TRBJ1-1	TRBV3-1/TRBV3-2
TGTGCCAGCAGCTTAGAGCCAAACTCTGGGGCCAACGTCCTGACTTTC	CASSLEPNSGANVLTF	.	.	TRBJ2-6	TRBV7-6
TGTGCCAGCAGGCCCAGGGAGGGTAGTAGCTACGAGCAGTACTTC	CASRPREGSSYEQYF	TRBD2	.	TRBJ2-7	TRBV11-2
TGTGCCTGGAGTCCCTGGGTCACAGGGGCTGAAAAACTGTTTTTT	CAWSPWVTGAEKLFF	TRBD1	once	TRBJ1-4	TRBV30
TGCGCCAGCACCAGAACGGACAGGGGGTCCCGTTATGGCTACACCTTC	CASTRTDRGSRYGYTF	TRBD1	.	TRBJ1-2	TRBV5-1
TGTGCCAGCAGTCTTGTCCGGGACAATGAGCAGTTCTTC	CASSLVRDNEQFF	.	.	TRBJ2-1	TRBV6-5
TGTGCCAGCTCACCCACCGGGACAGATATGAATTCACCCCTCCACTTT	CASSPTGTDMNSPLHF	TRBD1	.	TRBJ1-6	TRBV18
TGTGCCAGCAGTTCGGGGGGGAATAGCAATCAGCCCCAGCATTTT	CASSSGGNSNQPQHF	.	.	TRBJ1-5	TRBV28
TGTGCCAGTAGTTTAGGGACAGCCCATTTGAATGAGCAGTTCTTC	CASSLGTAHLNEQFF	TRBD1	.	TRBJ2-1	TRBV19
TGTGCCAGCACCCGTACAGGGAGGGGTAACACCGGGGAGCTGTTTTTT	CASTRTGRGNTGELFF	.	.	TRBJ2-2	TRBV7-8
TGTGCCAGCAGTGCGCGTGGTGGGGGCGGCGGGGAGCTGTTTTTT	CASSARGGGGGELFF	.	.	TRBJ2-2	TRBV25-1
TGTGCCAGCAGTGAACAGGGGGCGCATCAGCCCCAGCATTTT	CASSEQGAHQPQHF	TRBD1	.	TRBJ1-5	TRBV6-1
TGTGCCAGCAGCCATTCCCGACATTCAACTAATGAAAAACTGTTTTTT	CASSHSRHSTNEKLFF	.	.	TRBJ1-4	TRBV7-9
TGTGCCAGCTCCCAAGAGGGGGGGACCAATAATGAGCAGTTCTTC	CASSQEGGTNNEQFF	.	.	TRBJ2-1	TRBV2
TGCGCCAGCAGCCAAGCGACTAGCGGGGGGGACCCCGGAGGTACCGGGGAGCTGTTTTTT	CASSQATSGGDPGGTGELFF	TRBD2	.	TRBJ2-2	TRBV4-1
TGTGCCAGCAGTCCGGACAGGGGGCTTCAAGAGACCCAGTACTTC	CASSPDRGLQETQYF	TRBD1	.	TRBJ2-5	TRBV2
TGTGCCAGCACCAAGATGAGGGACAGCTCCTACGAGCAGTACTTC	CASTKMRDSSYEQYF	TRBD1	.	TRBJ2-7	TRBV27
TGTGCCAGCAGTGGGGACTCCGGGTCGGCTTTCTTT	CASSGDSGSAFF	.	.	TRBJ1-1	TRBV2
TGTGCCAGCAGTCCCTTCGGGGGACAGGAAAAAGAGACCCAGTACTTC	CASSPFGGQEKETQYF	TRBD1	.	TRBJ2-5	TRBV28
TGTGCCAGCAGTGTACTTCTATCACCCCTCCACTTT	CASSVLLSPLHF	.	.	TRBJ1-6	TRBV6-6
TGTGCCTGGAGCGGGGGGGCGATTCGGAATGAGCAGTTCTTC	CAWSGGAIRNEQFF	TRBD2	.	TRBJ2-1	TRBV30
TGTGCCACCAGTCCCGGGAAGCACTACGAGCAGTACTTC	CATSPGKHYEQYF	.	.	TRBJ2-7	TRBV24-1
TGTGCCAGCAGTGATAGCGGGGGGGCAGGAGATACGCAGTATTTT	CASSDSGGAGDTQYF	TRBD2	many	TRBJ2-3	TRBV27
TGTGCCAGCAGCTTGCAGGGGTTTCGGGATACGCAGTATTTT	CASSLQGFRDTQYF	.	.	TRBJ2-3	TRBV11-1
TGTGCCAGCAGCTTTCTAGAGGGCAGACAAGAGACCCAGTACTTC	CASSFLEGRQETQYF	.	.	TRBJ2-5	TRBV7-8
TGTGCCGGAGGACAGGGAGCCGGGGCCAACGTCCTGACTTTC	CAGGQGAGANVLTF	TRBD1	.	TRBJ2-6	TRBV19
TGTGCCAGCAGCTACTTCACAGGGGAGGGAAACACCATATATTTT	CASSYFTGEGNTIYF	TRBD1	.	TRBJ1-3	TRBV7-6
TGTGCCAGCAGCGAGATGAATCAGCCCCAGCATTTT	CASSEMNQPQHF	.	.	TRBJ1-5	TRBV6-5
TGTGCCAGCAGTTTGAGGGGGCGGTTGAATTCACCCCTCCACTTT	CASSLRGRLNSPLHF	TRBD1	.	TRBJ1-6	TRBV28